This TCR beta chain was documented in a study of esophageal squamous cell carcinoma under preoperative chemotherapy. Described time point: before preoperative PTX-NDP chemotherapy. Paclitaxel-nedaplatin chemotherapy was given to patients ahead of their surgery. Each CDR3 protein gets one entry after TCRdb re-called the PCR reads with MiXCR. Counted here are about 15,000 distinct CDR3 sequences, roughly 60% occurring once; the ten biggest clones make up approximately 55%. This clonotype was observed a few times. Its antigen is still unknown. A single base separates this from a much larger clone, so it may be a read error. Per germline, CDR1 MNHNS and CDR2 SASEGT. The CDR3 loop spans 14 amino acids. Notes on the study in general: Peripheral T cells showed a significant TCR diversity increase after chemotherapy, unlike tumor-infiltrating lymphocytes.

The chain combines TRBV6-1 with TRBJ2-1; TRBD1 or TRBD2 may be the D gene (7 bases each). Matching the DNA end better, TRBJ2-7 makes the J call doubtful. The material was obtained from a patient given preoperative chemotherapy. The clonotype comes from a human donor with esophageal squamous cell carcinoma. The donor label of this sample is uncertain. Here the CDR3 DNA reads TGTGCCAGCATCCCCCCAGGGGGGGGCAATGAGCAGTACTTC. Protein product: CASIPPGGGNEQYF.